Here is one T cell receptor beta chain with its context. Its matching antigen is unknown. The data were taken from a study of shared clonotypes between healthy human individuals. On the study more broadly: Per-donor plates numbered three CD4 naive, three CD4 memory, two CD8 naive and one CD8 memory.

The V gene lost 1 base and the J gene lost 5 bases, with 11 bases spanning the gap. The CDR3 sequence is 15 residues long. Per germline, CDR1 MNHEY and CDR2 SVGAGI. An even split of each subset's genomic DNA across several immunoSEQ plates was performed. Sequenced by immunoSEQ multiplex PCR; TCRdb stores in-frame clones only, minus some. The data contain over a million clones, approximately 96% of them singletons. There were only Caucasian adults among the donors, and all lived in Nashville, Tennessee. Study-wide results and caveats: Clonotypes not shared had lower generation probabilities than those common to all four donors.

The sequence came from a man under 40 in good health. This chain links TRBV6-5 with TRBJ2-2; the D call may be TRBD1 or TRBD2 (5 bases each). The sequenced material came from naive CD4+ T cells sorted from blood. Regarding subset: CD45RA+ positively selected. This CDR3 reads CASSYYGGSTGELFF. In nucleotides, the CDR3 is TGTGCCAGCAGTTACTATGGGGGATCGACCGGGGAGCTGTTTTTT.